This TCR beta chain emerged from a study of blood T cell repertoires in COVID-19. About the study: The United States, Italy and Spain supplied acute and convalescent COVID-19 samples. The cDNA or gDNA used as material had been derived from T cells, B-cell-depleted T cells, or PBMCs.

This clone came up once. During active infection, Seattle patients enrolled and were then monitored through disease. As processed by the authors: Estimation of nucleated cell counts relied on the amplification of reference gene primers. Sequencing used immunoSEQ multiplex PCR; TCRdb keeps in-frame clones, though not all of them. V and J calls and clone size are given by that table; D and trimming were obtained from the DNA. The sample yields about 170,000 clones, roughly 80% seen once. The CDR3 runs to 11 residues. Trimming shortened V by 3 bases and J by 8 bases, and 5 bases separated the two germline ends.

Sequenced: peripheral blood. This TCR was sampled from a woman aged 40 to 49 with COVID-19, enrolled during active disease. The chain employs TRBV12-3 or TRBV12-4 and TRBJ2-1; D not certain. The CDR3 region has the DNA TGTGCCAGCAGTTTCCGTGATGAGCAGTTCTTC. The encoded protein is CASSFRDEQFF.